Listed below are T cell receptor beta chains from one sample, sequenced in a study of blood T cell repertoires in COVID-19. The method was immunoSEQ multiplex PCR; TCRdb's version includes in-frame clones alone and lacks a portion of them. The sample lists 120,000 or so clones, around three quarters occurring once. Sequences were obtained from peripheral blood. The receptors were sampled from a man aged 65-85 years with acute or convalescent COVID-19. Both conserved end residues are part of each CDR3. Each record gives: D gene, V gene, clone size, J gene, CDR3 protein, CDR3 DNA. D genes are given only for firm matches. Size is omitted from some rows. Given values are once, few, many or a class for expanded clones.

NA	TRBV7-9	few	TRBJ2-2	CASSSGTDRDWNTGELFF	TGTGCCAGCAGCTCCGGGACCGACAGGGACTGGAACACCGGGGAGCTGTTTTTT
NA	TRBV9	few	TRBJ1-3	CASSPNRDAGNTIYF	TGTGCCAGCAGCCCGAACAGGGATGCCGGAAACACCATATATTTT
NA	TRBV28	NA	TRBJ2-3	CATTSNSASTDTQYF	TGTGCCACCACATCAAACAGTGCGAGCACAGATACGCAGTATTTT
NA	TRBV2	NA	TRBJ2-1	CASRDRGDEQFF	TGTGCCAGCAGGGACCGGGGAGATGAGCAGTTCTTC
NA	TRBV24-1	few	TRBJ1-2	CATSDSGGANYGYTF	TGTGCCACCAGTGATTCTGGGGGCGCGAACTATGGCTACACCTTC
NA	TRBV7-9	few	TRBJ1-5	CASSRGHQGEPQHF	TGTGCCAGCAGTCGAGGCCACCAAGGGGAGCCCCAGCATTTT
NA	TRBV4-1	few	TRBJ2-1	CASSQAQGTQYNEQFF	TGCGCCAGCAGCCAAGCACAGGGAACGCAATACAATGAGCAGTTCTTC
NA	TRBV5-5	NA	TRBJ1-4	CASRNLGQSYEKLFF	TGTGCCAGCAGGAACTTGGGACAATCGTATGAAAAACTGTTTTTT
TRBD1	TRBV7-2	NA	TRBJ2-3	CASKGQTTDTQYF	TGTGCCAGCAAGGGACAGACAACAGATACGCAGTATTTT
NA	TRBV7-2	NA	TRBJ2-1	CASSLGGSGLTGQFF	TGTGCCAGCAGCCTAGGGGGGAGCGGGCTAACTGGGCAGTTCTTC
TRBD2	TRBV5-4	NA	TRBJ2-5	CASSSKATSGNGQETQYF	TGTGCCAGCAGTTCGAAGGCGACTAGCGGGAACGGCCAAGAGACCCAGTACTTC
NA	TRBV6-5	NA	TRBJ2-5	CASSYTQGETQYF	TGTGCCAGCAGTTACACTCAGGGAGAGACCCAGTACTTC
NA	TRBV3-1/TRBV3-2	NA	TRBJ2-7	CASSQDPLSYEQYF	TGTGCCAGCAGCCAAGATCCCCTCTCCTACGAGCAGTACTTC
TRBD2	TRBV11-2	NA	TRBJ2-1	CASSLMWSGRTNEQFF	TGTGCCAGCAGCTTAATGTGGAGCGGGAGAACGAATGAGCAGTTCTTC
NA	TRBV21-1	NA	TRBJ1-5	CASSKFGVEDRGRQPQHF	TGTGCCAGCAGCAAATTTGGAGTAGAGGACAGGGGACGCCAGCCCCAGCATTTT
NA	TRBV30	NA	TRBJ2-2	CAWNPGHNTGELFF	TGTGCCTGGAACCCGGGACATAACACCGGGGAGCTGTTTTTT
NA	TRBV3-1/TRBV3-2	NA	TRBJ1-1	CASSQARVLGTEAFF	TGTGCCAGCAGCCAAGCACGGGTTCTAGGTACTGAAGCTTTCTTT
NA	TRBV7-2	NA	TRBJ1-6	CASSIKLYNSPLHF	TGTGCCAGCAGTATAAAACTTTATAATTCACCCCTCCACTTT
TRBD1	TRBV19	NA	TRBJ2-5	CASSAGTAQETQYF	TGTGCCAGTAGTGCTGGGACAGCTCAAGAGACCCAGTACTTC
TRBD1	TRBV7-2	NA	TRBJ2-7	CASSPPGGTAFHEQYF	TGTGCCAGCAGCCCTCCGGGTGGGACAGCCTTTCACGAGCAGTACTTC